This paragraph reports one TCR beta chain. This sample was included in a study of technical replicates of blood from a handful of donors. Germline V gives CDR1 SNHLY, CDR2 FYNNEI. The length of the CDR3 is 15 residues. V gave up 6 bases and J gave up 1 base, with 15 bases separating them. Some clones are missing from TCRdb's copy, which holds only in-frame ones; the method was immunoSEQ multiplex PCR. The sample contains around 76,000 clones, around 90% of which appear only once. The chain has TRBV2 and TRBJ1-1, with D possibly TRBD1 on 5 matching bases. The origin of this receptor is a human donor in good health. Material for sequencing was T cells isolated from PBMCs. The CDR3 region is CASSSPRGGNTEAFF. The CDR3 DNA follows: TGTGCCAGCAGCTCCCCCCGGGGGGGGAACACTGAAGCTTTCTTT. Full variable domain (outside the CDR3, taken from reference TRBV2 and TRBJ1-1): EPEVTQTPSHQVTQMGQEVILRCVPISNHLYFYWYRQILGQKVEFLVSFYNNEISEKSEIFDDQFSVERPDGSNFTLKIRSTKLEDSAMYFCASSSPRGGNTEAFFGQGTRLTVV.